What follows is one TCR beta chain and its context. Its antigen remains unidentified. The data were obtained in a study of cytomegalovirus exposure and HLA in healthy donors. Overall study results and limits: Differences between HLA loci emerged in a later analysis of TCR association rates, with DRB1 most and HLA-C fewest. Common viral pathogens (according to a later analysis) appeared linked to several of the most significant clusters. For TCR beta chains, V- and J-gene trimming was later linked to a missense DCLRE1C variant.

The CDR3 consists of 15 residues. V shed 6 bases and J shed 4 bases, with 15 bases lying between them. Germline V gene data show CDR1 as MDHEN and CDR2 as SYDVKM. Primers for the PCR totalled 60 Vbeta and 13 Jbeta. The repertoire was sequenced with immunoSEQ multiplex PCR; TCRdb's copy has only in-frame clones and lacks some. The repertoire holds roughly 130,000 clones, about four fifths seen once, with 0.85% to 1.3% in the top ten. The material sequenced was PBMCs. The receptor comes from a human donor in good health. The chain joins TRBV28 to TRBJ1-4; no firm D call. The CDR3 DNA follows: TGTGCCAGCAGCTCATTGTCGGGATATAATGAAAAACTGTTTTTT. It encodes CASSSLSGYNEKLFF.